The clone carrying this T cell receptor beta chain was seen more than once but under ten times. No antigen is known for it. This sample was included in a study of brain T cells in children with intractable seizures. Study-level results: Only CDR3 sequence similarity suggested viral specificity, without known HCMV serostatus. Pre- and post-surgery blood differed in depth, so pre-surgery absences may be undersampling.

The CDR3 consists of 15 residues. Germline-derived CDR1 and CDR2 are SGDLS and YYNGEE. V lost 0 bases and J 4 bases, leaving 10 bases between the germline ends. The table came from immunoSEQ multiplex PCR; TCRdb's copy has only in-frame clones and leaves some out. The table lists about 76,000 clones, about 92% of them singletons. Sequencing was limited to surgery cases with top T cell transcript signatures in brain tissue. The specimen was peripheral blood, collected at surgery. The TCR originated in a boy in the first two years of life with tuberous sclerosis and intractable seizures. This chain uses TRBV9 with TRBJ2-2; D may be TRBD1 or TRBD2 (5 bases each). CDR3 sequence: CASSVASGGTGELFF. DNA for the CDR3: TGTGCCAGCAGCGTAGCCAGTGGGGGCACCGGGGAGCTGTTTTTT.